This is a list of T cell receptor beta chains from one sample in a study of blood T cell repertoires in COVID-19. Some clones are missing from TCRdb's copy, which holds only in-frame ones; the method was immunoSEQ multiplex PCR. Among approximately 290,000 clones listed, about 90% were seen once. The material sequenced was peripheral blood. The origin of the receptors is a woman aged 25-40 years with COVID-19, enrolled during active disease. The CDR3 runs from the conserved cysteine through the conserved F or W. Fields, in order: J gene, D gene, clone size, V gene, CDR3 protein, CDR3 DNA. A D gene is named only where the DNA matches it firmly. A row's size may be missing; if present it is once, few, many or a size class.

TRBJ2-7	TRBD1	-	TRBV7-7	CASSRQGSHEQYF	TGTGCCAGCAGCCGACAGGGATCCCACGAGCAGTACTTC
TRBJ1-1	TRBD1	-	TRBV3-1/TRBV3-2	CASSQAGQGNTEAFF	TGTGCCAGCAGCCAAGCGGGACAGGGGAACACTGAAGCTTTCTTT
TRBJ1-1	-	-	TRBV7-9	CASSDTGLVGNTEAFF	TGTGCCAGCAGCGATACAGGGTTGGTGGGGAACACTGAAGCTTTCTTT
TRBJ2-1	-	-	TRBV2	CASRPDGSSYNEQFF	TGTGCCAGCAGACCCGACGGGAGCTCCTACAATGAGCAGTTCTTC
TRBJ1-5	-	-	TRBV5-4	CASSSEPGLNQPQHF	TGTGCCAGCAGCTCGGAACCGGGTCTCAATCAGCCCCAGCATTTT
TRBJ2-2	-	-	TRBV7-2	CASSRGLPGRTGELFF	TGTGCCAGCAGCCGGGGACTCCCGGGGAGGACCGGGGAGCTGTTTTTT
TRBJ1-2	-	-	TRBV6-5	CASGGRVGYGYTF	TGTGCCAGCGGGGGCAGGGTTGGGTATGGCTACACCTTC
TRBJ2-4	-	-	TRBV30	CACLQQSKNIQYF	TGTGCCTGCCTACAGCAATCCAAAAACATTCAGTACTTC
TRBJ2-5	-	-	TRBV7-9	CASSSLLGAQETQYF	TGTGCCAGCAGCTCCCTCTTGGGGGCACAAGAGACCCAGTACTTC
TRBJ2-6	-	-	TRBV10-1	CASSGAPGPGANVLTF	TGCGCCAGCAGTGGGGCCCCAGGGCCTGGGGCCAACGTCCTGACTTTC
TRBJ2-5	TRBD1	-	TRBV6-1	CASSEEDRGAMGTQYF	TGTGCCAGCAGTGAAGAGGACAGGGGGGCGATGGGGACCCAGTACTTC
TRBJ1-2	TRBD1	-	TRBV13	CASSSDRSFLYTF	TGTGCCAGCAGTTCGGACAGGTCGTTCCTCTACACCTTC
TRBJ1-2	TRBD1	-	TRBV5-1	CASSSGQGMFLGGYTF	TGCGCCAGCAGCTCCGGACAGGGAATGTTTCTGGGAGGCTACACCTTC
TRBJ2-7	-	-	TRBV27	CASSSALTSYEQYF	TGTGCCAGCAGTTCCGCACTTACCTCCTACGAGCAGTACTTC
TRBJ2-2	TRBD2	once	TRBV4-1	CASSSLLAGAYTGELFF	TGCGCCAGCAGCTCCCTCCTAGCGGGGGCCTACACCGGGGAGCTGTTTTTT
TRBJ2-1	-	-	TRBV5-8	CASSLWVDSSSYNEQFF	TGTGCCAGCAGCTTGTGGGTTGACAGCAGCTCCTACAATGAGCAGTTCTTC
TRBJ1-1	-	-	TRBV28	CASKKGGMNTEAFF	TGTGCCAGCAAGAAGGGGGGGATGAACACTGAAGCTTTCTTT
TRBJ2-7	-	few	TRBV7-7	CASSLDSSYEQYF	TGTGCCAGCAGCCTCGACAGCTCCTACGAGCAGTACTTC
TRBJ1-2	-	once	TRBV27	CASSAYAFSGLNGYTF	TGTGCCAGCAGTGCCTATGCCTTTTCCGGTCTCAATGGCTACACCTTC
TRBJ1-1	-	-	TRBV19	CASTPLGGVNTEAFF	TGTGCCAGTACCCCTCTCGGGGGGGTGAACACTGAAGCTTTCTTT
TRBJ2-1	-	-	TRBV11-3	CASSLEHPGSLRNNEQFF	TGTGCCAGCAGCTTAGAGCACCCAGGGTCCTTGAGGAACAATGAGCAGTTCTTC
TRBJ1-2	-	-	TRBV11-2	CASSPWAGNSLGGYTF	TGTGCCAGCAGCCCCTGGGCGGGCAATAGTCTGGGAGGCTACACCTTC
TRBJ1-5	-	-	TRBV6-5	CASSYARKQPQHF	TGTGCCAGCAGTTACGCCAGGAAGCAGCCCCAGCATTTT
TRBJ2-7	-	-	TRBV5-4	CASSHPGTSPYEQYF	TGTGCCAGCAGCCATCCCGGGACATCACCCTACGAGCAGTACTTC
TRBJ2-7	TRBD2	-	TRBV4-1	CASSQAWAGGQYEQYF	TGCGCCAGCAGCCAAGCGTGGGCGGGGGGGCAATACGAGCAGTACTTC
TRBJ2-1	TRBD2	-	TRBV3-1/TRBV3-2	CASSPRGGTNNEQFF	TGTGCCAGCAGCCCTCGGGGGGGAACAAACAATGAGCAGTTCTTC
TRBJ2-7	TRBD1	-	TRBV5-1	CASSGWGQGSEQYF	TGCGCCAGCAGCGGCTGGGGACAGGGGAGCGAGCAGTACTTC
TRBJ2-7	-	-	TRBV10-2	CASSDRRTTGAYEQYF	TGCGCCAGCAGTGATCGTAGAACCACCGGAGCTTACGAGCAGTACTTC
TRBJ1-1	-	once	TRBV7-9	CASSPRILNTEAFF	TGTGCCAGCAGCCCTAGGATCTTGAACACTGAAGCTTTCTTT
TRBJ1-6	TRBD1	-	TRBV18	CASSRTGDSGSLHF	TGTGCCAGCTCACGAACAGGGGACTCAGGGTCCCTCCACTTT
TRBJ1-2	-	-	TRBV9	CASSFGLIGDYGYTF	TGTGCCAGCAGCTTTGGCCTTATAGGGGACTATGGCTACACCTTC
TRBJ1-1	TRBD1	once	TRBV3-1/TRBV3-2	CASSYPGGTGAEAFF	TGTGCCAGCAGCTATCCAGGGGGGACCGGCGCTGAAGCTTTCTTT
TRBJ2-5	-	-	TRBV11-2	CASSLGEQETQYF	TGTGCCAGCAGCTTAGGAGAGCAAGAGACCCAGTACTTC
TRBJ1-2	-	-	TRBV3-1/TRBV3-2	CASSQGGGYGYTF	TGTGCCAGCAGCCAAGGAGGGGGCTATGGCTACACCTTC
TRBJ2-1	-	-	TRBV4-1	CASSLRTGTYNEQFF	TGCGCCAGCAGCCTCAGGACGGGGACCTACAATGAGCAGTTCTTC
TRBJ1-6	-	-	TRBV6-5	CASSYAGPNSPLHF	TGTGCCAGCAGTTACGCAGGGCCTAATTCACCCCTCCACTTT
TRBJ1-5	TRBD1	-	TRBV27	CASKVTGSNQPQHF	TGTGCCAGCAAAGTGACAGGGTCGAATCAGCCCCAGCATTTT
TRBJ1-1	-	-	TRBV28	CASSAPREAFF	TGTGCCAGCAGTGCCCCTAGGGAGGCTTTCTTT
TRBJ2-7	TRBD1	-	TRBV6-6	CASTGTGFYEQYF	TGTGCCAGCACTGGGACAGGGTTCTACGAGCAGTACTTC